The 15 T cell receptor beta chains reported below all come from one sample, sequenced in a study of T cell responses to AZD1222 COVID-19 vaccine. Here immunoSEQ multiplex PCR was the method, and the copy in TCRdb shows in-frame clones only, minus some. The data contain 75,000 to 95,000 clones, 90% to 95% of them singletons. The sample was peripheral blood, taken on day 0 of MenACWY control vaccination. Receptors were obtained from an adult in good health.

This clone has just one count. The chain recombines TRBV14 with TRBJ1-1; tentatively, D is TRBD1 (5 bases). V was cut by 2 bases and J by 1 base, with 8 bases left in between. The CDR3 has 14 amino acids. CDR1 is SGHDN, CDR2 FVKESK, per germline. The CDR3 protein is CASSQLGANTEAFF. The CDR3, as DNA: TGTGCCAGCAGCCAATTAGGGGCGAACACTGAAGCTTTCTTT.

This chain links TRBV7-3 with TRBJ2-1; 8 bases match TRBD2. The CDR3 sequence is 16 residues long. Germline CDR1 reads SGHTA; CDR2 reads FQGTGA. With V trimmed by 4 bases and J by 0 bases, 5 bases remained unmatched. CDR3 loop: CASSSGAGASYNEQFF. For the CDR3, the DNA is TGTGCCAGCAGCTCCGGAGCGGGGGCCTCCTACAATGAGCAGTTCTTC.

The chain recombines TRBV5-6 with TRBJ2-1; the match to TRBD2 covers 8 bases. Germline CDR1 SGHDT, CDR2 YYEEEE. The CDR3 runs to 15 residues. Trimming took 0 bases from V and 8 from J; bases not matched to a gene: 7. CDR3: CASSLVLAGGDEQFF. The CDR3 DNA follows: TGTGCCAGCAGCTTGGTTCTAGCGGGTGGGGATGAGCAGTTCTTC.

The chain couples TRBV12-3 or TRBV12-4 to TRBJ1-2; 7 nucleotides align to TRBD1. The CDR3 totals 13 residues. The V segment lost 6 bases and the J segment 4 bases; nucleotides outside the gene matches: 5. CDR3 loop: CASSGQAVYGYTF. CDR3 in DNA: TGTGCCAGCAGCGGACAGGCTGTCTATGGCTACACCTTC.

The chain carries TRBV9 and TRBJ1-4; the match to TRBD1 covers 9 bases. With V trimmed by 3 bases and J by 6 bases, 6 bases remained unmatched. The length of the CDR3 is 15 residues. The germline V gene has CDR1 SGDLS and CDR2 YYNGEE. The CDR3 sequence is CASSAEQGADEKLFF. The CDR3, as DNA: TGTGCCAGCAGCGCTGAACAGGGGGCTGATGAAAAACTGTTTTTT.

The CDR3 bases are TGTGCCAGCAGTGATGGCCGGCACTCTGGAAACACCATATATTTT. Its protein product is CASSDGRHSGNTIYF. The chain is built from TRBV2 and TRBJ1-3; unclear D gene. Per the germline V gene, CDR1 is SNHLY and CDR2 is FYNNEI. This CDR3 is 15 amino acids long. The V end was cut by 3 bases, the J end by 0 bases, with 9 bases between.

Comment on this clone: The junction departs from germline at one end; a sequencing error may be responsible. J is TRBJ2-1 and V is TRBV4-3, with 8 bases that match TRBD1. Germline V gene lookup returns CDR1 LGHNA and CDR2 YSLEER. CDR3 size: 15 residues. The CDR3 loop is CASSEDRGSYNEQFF. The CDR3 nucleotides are TGCGCCAGCAGCGAAGACAGGGGTTCCTACAATGAGCAGTTCTTC.

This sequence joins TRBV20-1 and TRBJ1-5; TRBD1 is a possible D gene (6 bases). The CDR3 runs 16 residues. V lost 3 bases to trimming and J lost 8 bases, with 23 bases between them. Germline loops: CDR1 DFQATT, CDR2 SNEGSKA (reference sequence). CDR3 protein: CSASETGSSMFKPQHF. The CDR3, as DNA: TGCAGTGCTAGTGAAACAGGGTCGAGTATGTTTAAGCCCCAGCATTTT.

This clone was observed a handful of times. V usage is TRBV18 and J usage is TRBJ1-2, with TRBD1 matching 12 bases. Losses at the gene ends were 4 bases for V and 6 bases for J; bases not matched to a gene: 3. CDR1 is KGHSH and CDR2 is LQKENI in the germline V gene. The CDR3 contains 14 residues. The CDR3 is CASSRGTGGDGYTF. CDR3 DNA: TGTGCCAGCTCACGGGGGACAGGGGGCGATGGCTACACCTTC.

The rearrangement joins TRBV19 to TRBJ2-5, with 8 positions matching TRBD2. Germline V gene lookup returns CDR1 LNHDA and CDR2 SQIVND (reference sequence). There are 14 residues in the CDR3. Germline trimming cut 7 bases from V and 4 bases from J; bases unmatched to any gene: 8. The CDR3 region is CASKSLAGGETQYF. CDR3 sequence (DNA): TGTGCCAGTAAATCTTTGGCGGGAGGAGAGACCCAGTACTTC.

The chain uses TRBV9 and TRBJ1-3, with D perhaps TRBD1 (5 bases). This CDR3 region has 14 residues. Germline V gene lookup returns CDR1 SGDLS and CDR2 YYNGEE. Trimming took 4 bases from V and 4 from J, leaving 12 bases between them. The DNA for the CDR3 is TGTGCCAGCAGCCCGGAGACAGTCGGAAACACCATATATTTT. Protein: CASSPETVGNTIYF.

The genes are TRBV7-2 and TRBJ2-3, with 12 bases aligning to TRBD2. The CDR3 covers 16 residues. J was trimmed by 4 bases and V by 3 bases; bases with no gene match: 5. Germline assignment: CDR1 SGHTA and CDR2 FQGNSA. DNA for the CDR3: TGTGCCAGCAGCTTTTCTTCTAGCGGGAGGGCAGATACGCAGTATTTT. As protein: CASSFSSSGRADTQYF.

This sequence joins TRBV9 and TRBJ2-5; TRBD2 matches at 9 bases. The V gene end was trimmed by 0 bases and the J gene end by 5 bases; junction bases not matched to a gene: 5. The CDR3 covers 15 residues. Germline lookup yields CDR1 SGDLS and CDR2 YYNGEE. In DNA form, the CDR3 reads TGTGCCAGCAGCGTAGGAGAGCGGGGGGTTGAGACCCAGTACTTC. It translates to CASSVGERGVETQYF.

DNA of the CDR3: TGTGCCAGCACCCAGGGCGGCACCTACGAGCAGTACTTC. It codes for CASTQGGTYEQYF. This chain links TRBV3-1 (or the pseudogene TRBV3-2) with TRBJ2-7; D perhaps matches TRBD1 (5 bases). The germline gives CDR1 LGHDT, CDR2 YNNKEL (reference sequence). The CDR3 extends over 13 amino acids. The germline V and J ends were trimmed by 7 bases and 2 bases, with 12 bases remaining between them.

CDR3 DNA: TGTGCCAGTAGTCTCTACCGGGACAGTCGGGACACCGGGGAGCTGTTTTTT. Translation: CASSLYRDSRDTGELFF. This chain joins TRBV19 and TRBJ2-2; 7 nucleotides line up with TRBD1. In germline, CDR1 is LNHDA, CDR2 SQIVND (reference sequence). The CDR3 totals 17 residues. The ends lost 5 bases at V and 3 bases at J; junction bases unmatched: 12.